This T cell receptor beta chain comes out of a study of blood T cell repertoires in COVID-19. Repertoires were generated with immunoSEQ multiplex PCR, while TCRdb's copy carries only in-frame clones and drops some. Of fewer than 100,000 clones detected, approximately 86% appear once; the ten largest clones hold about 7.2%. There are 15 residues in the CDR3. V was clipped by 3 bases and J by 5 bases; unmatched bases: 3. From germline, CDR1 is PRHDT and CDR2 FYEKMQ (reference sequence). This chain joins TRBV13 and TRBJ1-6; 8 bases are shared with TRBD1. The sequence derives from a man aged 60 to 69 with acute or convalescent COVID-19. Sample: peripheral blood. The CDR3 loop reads CASSLRQGHNSPLHF. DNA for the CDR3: TGTGCCAGCAGCTTGAGACAGGGGCATAATTCACCCCTCCACTTT.